Listed below are T cell receptor beta chains from one sample, sequenced in a study of cytomegalovirus exposure and HLA in healthy donors. Sequenced by immunoSEQ multiplex PCR; TCRdb stores in-frame clones only, minus some. The table has 100,000 to 150,000 clones, over 60% seen once. The sequencing input was PBMCs. These receptor sequences come from a man aged 55 to 70 in good health and CMV-seropositive. The CDR3 runs from the conserved cysteine through the conserved F or W. A D gene is named only where the DNA matches it firmly. Some rows have no size entry. The others give once, few or many, or a class for an expanded clone.

J gene	V gene	clone size	D gene	CDR3 protein	CDR3 DNA
TRBJ1-1	TRBV5-1	.	.	CASSLREMNTEAFF	TGCGCCAGCAGCCTAAGAGAAATGAACACTGAAGCTTTCTTT
TRBJ2-4	TRBV7-8	.	TRBD2	CASSLSSGVKNIQYF	TGTGCCAGCAGCTTGTCTAGCGGGGTCAAAAACATTCAGTACTTC
TRBJ1-1	TRBV7-2	.	TRBD1	CASSWTGGNTEAFF	TGTGCCAGCAGCTGGACAGGGGGGAACACTGAAGCTTTCTTT
TRBJ1-1	TRBV2	.	.	CASSDQGKLTEAFF	TGTGCCAGCAGCGACCAGGGAAAGTTAACTGAAGCTTTCTTT
TRBJ2-7	TRBV6-1	.	TRBD1	CASSWTGEQYF	TGTGCCAGCAGTTGGACAGGGGAGCAGTACTTC
TRBJ2-7	TRBV11-1	.	TRBD1	CASSLRPDRGPGEQYF	TGTGCCAGCAGCTTACGCCCGGACAGGGGGCCGGGGGAGCAGTACTTC
TRBJ1-4	TRBV11-2	.	.	CASSKPRGGNEKLFF	TGTGCCAGCAGCAAACCCCGCGGGGGGAATGAAAAACTGTTTTTT
TRBJ1-1	TRBV15	.	.	CATPSAPDTEAFF	TGTGCCACCCCCTCTGCACCGGACACTGAAGCTTTCTTT
TRBJ1-5	TRBV27	.	TRBD1	CASSLSGTGGSNQPQHF	TGTGCCAGCAGTTTAAGCGGGACAGGGGGCTCAAATCAGCCCCAGCATTTT
TRBJ2-3	TRBV2	.	TRBD2	CASSESAGAYTDTQYF	TGTGCCAGCAGTGAATCAGCGGGGGCCTACACAGATACGCAGTATTTT
TRBJ2-7	TRBV5-4	.	.	CASSPGVSSAEQYF	TGTGCCAGCAGCCCGGGGGTTTCATCCGCCGAGCAGTACTTC
TRBJ2-1	TRBV10-3	.	.	CAISEQGINEQFF	TGTGCCATCAGTGAACAGGGTATCAATGAGCAGTTCTTC
TRBJ2-1	TRBV5-1	.	.	CASSFTGNEQFF	TGCGCCAGCAGCTTTACAGGTAATGAGCAGTTCTTC
TRBJ1-5	TRBV21-1	.	.	CASSKISGRSNQPQHF	TGTGCCAGCAGCAAGATCTCCGGGAGGAGCAATCAGCCCCAGCATTTT
TRBJ2-5	TRBV5-6	.	TRBD2	CASSPTSGETQYF	TGTGCCAGCAGCCCTACTAGCGGTGAGACCCAGTACTTC
TRBJ2-5	TRBV19	.	TRBD2	CASSTGGPTQYF	TGTGCCAGTAGTACGGGGGGGCCCACCCAGTACTTC
TRBJ1-3	TRBV28	many	TRBD1	CASSLIRIGTGFYF	TGTGCCAGCAGTTTAATTAGAATCGGGACAGGGTTTTATTTT
TRBJ1-3	TRBV9	.	TRBD1	CASSVLGQGSNTIYF	TGTGCCAGCAGCGTACTGGGACAGGGTTCAAACACCATATATTTT
TRBJ2-3	TRBV18	.	TRBD2	CASSQGGGREDTQYF	TGTGCCAGCTCACAAGGCGGGGGTAGGGAAGATACGCAGTATTTT
TRBJ1-5	TRBV6-5	.	TRBD1	CASSYSGQGNQPQHF	TGTGCCAGCAGTTACTCGGGACAGGGCAATCAGCCCCAGCATTTT
TRBJ1-5	TRBV19	.	.	CASSRVPGNNQPQHF	TGTGCCAGTAGTAGGGTCCCGGGTAACAATCAGCCCCAGCATTTT
TRBJ2-7	TRBV2	.	.	CASSDRTSYEQYF	TGTGCCAGCAGCGACAGGACCTCCTACGAGCAGTACTTC
TRBJ2-5	TRBV7-9	.	.	CASSLGTVGETQYF	TGTGCCAGCAGCTTAGGGACAGTGGGCGAGACCCAGTACTTC
TRBJ1-2	TRBV13	.	TRBD1	CASSQDRGGYTF	TGTGCCAGCAGCCAAGACAGGGGCGGCTACACCTTC
TRBJ2-7	TRBV11-2	.	TRBD2	CASSLERGSYEQYF	TGTGCCAGCAGCTTAGAGCGGGGGTCCTACGAGCAGTACTTC
TRBJ1-1	TRBV7-3	few	.	CASSLNPGVLKAFF	TGTGCCAGCAGCTTAAACCCCGGGGTCCTCAAAGCTTTCTTT
TRBJ1-2	TRBV7-9	.	TRBD1	CAGVRQGNGGYTF	TGTGCCGGAGTCAGACAGGGGAATGGGGGCTACACCTTC
TRBJ2-7	TRBV18	.	.	CASSPDSISEQYF	TGTGCCAGCTCACCCGACAGTATATCCGAGCAGTACTTC
TRBJ2-5	TRBV7-3	.	TRBD1	CASSSTGRAQETQYF	TGTGCCAGCAGCTCGACAGGGCGGGCCCAAGAGACCCAGTACTTC
TRBJ2-1	TRBV5-1	.	.	CASSPNSGLSSYNEQFF	TGCGCCAGCAGCCCGAATTCAGGGTTAAGCTCCTACAATGAGCAGTTCTTC
TRBJ1-4	TRBV27	once	TRBD1	CASRPGTAEKLFF	TGTGCCAGCAGACCTGGGACAGCTGAAAAACTGTTTTTT
TRBJ1-2	TRBV10-1	.	.	CASSDTSYGYTF	TGCGCCAGCAGTGATACATCCTATGGCTACACCTTC
TRBJ1-2	TRBV7-9	.	.	CSSSLGGVESTGGYTF	TGTTCCAGCAGCTTAGGTGGAGTTGAGTCGACAGGTGGCTACACCTTC
TRBJ1-5	TRBV6-7	.	.	CAKLRQEFNQPQHF	TGTGCCAAGTTAAGACAGGAGTTCAATCAGCCCCAGCATTTT
TRBJ2-7	TRBV10-3	.	TRBD1	CAISDYSRTGSSYEQYF	TGTGCCATCAGTGACTACAGCCGGACAGGGAGCTCCTACGAGCAGTACTTC
TRBJ2-7	TRBV6-6	.	TRBD2	CASKAGASYEQYF	TGTGCCAGCAAAGCGGGGGCGTCCTACGAGCAGTACTTC
TRBJ2-7	TRBV28	.	.	CASRLSAGEQYF	TGTGCCAGCAGGCTGTCAGCGGGTGAGCAGTACTTC
TRBJ1-1	TRBV7-9	.	.	CASSKKRMNTEAFF	TGTGCCAGCAGCAAGAAGAGGATGAACACTGAAGCTTTCTTT
TRBJ2-7	TRBV5-6	.	.	CASSPTATFRSYEQYF	TGTGCCAGCAGCCCAACCGCCACCTTCAGGTCCTACGAGCAGTACTTC
TRBJ2-5	TRBV7-7	.	TRBD2	CASSATSGGFETQYF	TGTGCTAGCAGCGCAACTAGCGGGGGGTTTGAGACCCAGTACTTC
TRBJ1-5	TRBV27	.	.	CASSSSQGWDQPQHF	TGTGCCAGCAGTTCCTCACAGGGTTGGGATCAGCCCCAGCATTTT
TRBJ1-2	TRBV29-1	.	TRBD1	CSAGTGGTGYTF	TGCAGCGCCGGGACAGGCGGGACTGGCTACACCTTC
TRBJ1-1	TRBV5-1	.	.	CASSRREGDTEAFF	TGCGCCAGCAGCCGGAGGGAGGGAGACACTGAAGCTTTCTTT
TRBJ1-1	TRBV19	few	TRBD1	CASSRQGVEAFF	TGTGCCAGTAGTCGACAGGGAGTTGAAGCTTTCTTT
TRBJ2-7	TRBV11-2	.	.	CASSSEGGRGTYEQYF	TGTGCCAGCAGCTCAGAGGGGGGGCGAGGAACCTACGAGCAGTACTTC
TRBJ2-1	TRBV30	.	TRBD2	CAWSLKAGDSYNEQFF	TGTGCCTGGAGTTTGAAAGCGGGGGACTCCTACAATGAGCAGTTCTTC
TRBJ2-5	TRBV28	.	TRBD2	CASSFGGPGLVGETQYF	TGTGCCAGCAGTTTTGGTGGCCCGGGACTAGTGGGAGAGACCCAGTACTTC
TRBJ2-2	TRBV19	few	TRBD1	CASSRWTGGNTGELFF	TGTGCCAGTAGTCGATGGACAGGGGGAAACACCGGGGAGCTGTTTTTT
TRBJ2-3	TRBV5-4	.	TRBD2	CASSLGGGGDTQYF	TGTGCCAGCAGCTTGGGCGGGGGTGGAGATACGCAGTATTTT
TRBJ2-2	TRBV5-1	.	.	CASSLQNTGELFF	TGCGCCAGCAGCTTGCAAAACACCGGGGAGCTGTTTTTT
TRBJ2-7	TRBV10-1	.	.	CASREGQSNEQYF	TGCGCCAGCAGGGAGGGACAGTCGAACGAGCAGTACTTC
TRBJ2-7	TRBV9	.	.	CASSVGLYYEQYF	TGTGCCAGCAGCGTAGGACTTTACTACGAGCAGTACTTC